This T cell receptor (beta chain) comes out of a study of T-cell memory formation after mild COVID-19. Regarding the study as a whole: Within pre-infection memory, some responding clones were found, suggesting cross-reactive memory joined. Later expanders leaned toward CD4+, whereas clones contracting from day 15 to 85 were balanced CD4/CD8. The study found contracting CD4+ clones mainly in CM and EM and contracting CD8+ clones in EMRA.

CDR3 size: 13 residues. V was clipped by 8 bases and J by 4 bases; unmatched bases: 2. Per germline, CDR1 MNHEY and CDR2 SVGAGI. Via MiXCR, TCRdb re-called the 5' RACE reads, giving one row per CDR3 protein. This sample has under 700,000 distinct CDR3 sequences, with just over 20% found just once. A word on this clonotype: Its specificity is not known.

The rearrangement joins TRBV6-5 to TRBJ2-7, with 13 bases fitting TRBD2. The sequence was obtained from an adult woman who had mild COVID-19 (a few samples of this study predate the infection). Cell type and time point are not known. The specimen sequenced was PBMCs or a T cell subset sorted from them (not recorded which). The CDR3 coding sequence is TGTGCCAGCCAGACTAGCGGGGGGTACGAGCAGTACTTC. Protein: CASQTSGGYEQYF.